Below, 23 T cell receptor beta chains from the same sample are listed, as sequenced in a study of blood T cells in healthy people across ages. PCR was performed a second time for about 6 to 12 cycles using a sample-barcoded 5' primer and a J-beta primer mix. TCRdb redid the calling of the 5' RACE reads with MiXCR, one entry per CDR3 protein. Of 650,000 to 1,000,000 distinct CDR3 sequences listed, 35% to 60% were seen once; the top ten hold about a sixth. Source material: blood. Source of these receptors: an elderly man in good health.

The rearrangement links TRBV4-3 to TRBJ2-6; the D is unclear. Per germline, CDR1 LGHNA and CDR2 YSLEER. Trimming took off 0 bases at V and 0 bases at J, with 15 bases between the two ends. CDR3 length: 19 amino acids. The chain's CDR3 is CASSQDVSVRRSGANVLTF. The CDR3, as DNA: TGCGCCAGCAGCCAAGATGTTTCGGTCAGGCGCTCTGGGGCCAACGTCCTGACTTTC.

The rearrangement joins TRBV12-3 or TRBV12-4 to TRBJ2-1; 11 nucleotides align to TRBD2. The V gene end was trimmed by 5 bases and the J gene end by 12 bases; junction bases not matched to a gene: 9. This CDR3 has 14 residues. CDR3 bases: TGTGCCAGCAGTCACGGGGTAGCGGGAGGGGTGCAGTTCTTC. Protein product: CASSHGVAGGVQFF.

This clonotype was observed a handful of times. This chain links TRBV12-5 with TRBJ1-1; possibly TRBD1 for D (6 bases). CDR1 and CDR2 (germline): LGHNT, FRNRAP. V lost 0 bases and J lost 4, with 12 bases in between. The CDR3 has 15 amino acids. The CDR3 loop is CASGLVMGAPTEAFF. CDR3 nucleotides: TGTGCTAGTGGTTTGGTAATGGGGGCGCCCACTGAAGCTTTCTTT.

The rearrangement joins TRBV14 to TRBJ2-5; D is unclear. The CDR3 has 12 amino acids. The germline V gene encodes CDR1 SGHDN and CDR2 FVKESK. Trimming shortened V by 5 bases and J by 11 bases, and 15 bases separated the two germline ends. CDR3 DNA: TGTGCCAGCAGCGCCATGCCCAATTTTCAGTACTTC. It codes for CASSAMPNFQYF.

The chain has TRBV6-2 or TRBV6-3 and TRBJ2-5, with 7 bases lining up with TRBD1. V gave up 8 bases and J gave up 5 bases; unmatched junction bases: 8. Germline V gene data show CDR1 as MNHEY and CDR2 as SVGEGT. The CDR3 runs to 13 residues. CDR3 amino acids: CASSGQDRETQYF. CDR3 nucleotide sequence: TGTGCCAGCTCTGGACAGGATCGGGAGACCCAGTACTTC.

This chain joins TRBV4-1 and TRBJ2-1; D not certain. The V end was cut by 0 bases, the J end by 6 bases, with 12 bases between. The CDR3 is 15 amino acids. Germline CDR1 MGHRA, CDR2 YSYEKL. The CDR3 here is CASSQDGLEANEQFF. The DNA for the CDR3 is TGCGCCAGCAGCCAAGATGGGCTAGAGGCCAATGAGCAGTTCTTC.

Remarks on this clonotype: A much more abundant neighbour one base away suggests this may be a read error. J is TRBJ2-7 and V is TRBV6-2 or TRBV6-3; 14 nucleotides line up with TRBD2. Near its end, the DNA agrees better with TRBJ2-4, so the J call may be wrong. CDR3 length: 17 residues. Per germline, CDR1 MNHEY and CDR2 SVGEGT. CDR3: CASSTGLAGGAKNIQYF. The CDR3 DNA follows: TGTGCCAGCAGCACCGGACTAGCGGGAGGAGCCAAAAACATTCAGTACTTC.

The genes are TRBV20-1 and TRBJ2-3; 9 positions match TRBD2. With V trimmed by 5 bases and J by 2 bases, 8 bases remained unmatched. The CDR3 is 15 residues long. CDR1 is DFQATT and CDR2 is SNEGSKA in the germline V gene (reference sequence). CDR3 region: CSAGEREVITDTQYF. CDR3 DNA: TGCAGTGCTGGGGAGCGGGAGGTAATCACAGATACGCAGTATTTT.

This clonotype was seen at least ten times. The CDR3 DNA sequence: TGTGCCATCAGTGAGAGGACAGGGTCTGGCTACACCTTC. Translation gives CAISERTGSGYTF. J is TRBJ1-2 and V is TRBV10-3, with 8 nucleotides matching TRBD1. The CDR3 totals 13 residues. The J segment lost 7 bases and the V segment lost 2 bases, leaving 3 bases of the junction unmatched. Germline loops: CDR1 ENHRY, CDR2 SYGVKD.

Notes on this clonotype: Since a much larger clone is just one base distant, this may be a read error. The J gene is TRBJ2-1, the V gene TRBV13; D may correspond to TRBD1 or TRBD2 (5 bases each). Germline CDR1 and CDR2: PRHDT and FYEKMQ (reference sequence). This CDR3 is built from 17 residues. The V end lost 5 bases, the J end lost 0 bases, and 17 bases lay between the germline ends. CDR3 residues: CASSTGRDLSSYNEQFF. The CDR3 DNA follows: TGTGCCAGCAGCACGGGCCGGGACCTGAGCTCCTACAATGAGCAGTTCTTC.

The V call is TRBV20-1, the J call TRBJ2-7; TRBD2 matches at 9 bases. Germline V lookup: CDR1 DFQATT, CDR2 SNEGSKA (reference sequence). V dropped 6 bases and J dropped 7; count of bases not matched to a gene: 13. This CDR3 spans 14 amino acids. The CDR3 DNA is TGCAGTGCAACTCGTAGCGGGAGTAGTGGGGAGCAGTACTTC. Its translation: CSATRSGSSGEQYF.

This clonotype was counted between two and nine times. The V and J genes are TRBV24-1 and TRBJ1-4, with no clear D. The V gene lost 6 bases and the J gene lost 5 bases, with 6 bases spanning the gap. CDR3 length: 12 amino acids. Germline V gives CDR1 KGHDR, CDR2 SFDVKD. The CDR3 coding sequence is TGTGCCACCAGTTCGGGGAATGAAAAACTGTTTTTT. This translates into CATSSGNEKLFF.

This clonotype has only one observation. The chain is built from TRBV5-1 and TRBJ2-2; 13 bases are a match to TRBD2. The CDR3 has 16 amino acids. With V trimmed by 4 bases and J by 3 bases, 3 bases remained unmatched. Germline V gene data show CDR1 as SGHRS and CDR2 as YFSETQ. Here the CDR3 reads CASSETSGRDTGELFF. For the CDR3, the DNA is TGCGCCAGCAGCGAAACTAGCGGGAGGGACACCGGGGAGCTGTTTTTT.

This clonotype came up many times. The rearrangement joins TRBV10-3 to TRBJ2-3; D unclear. V lost 8 bases and J lost 0, with 12 bases in between. The CDR3 extends over 14 amino acids. Germline CDR1 reads ENHRY; CDR2 reads SYGVKD. The CDR3: CAISVVESTDTQYF. Here the CDR3 DNA reads TGTGCCATCTCTGTGGTGGAGAGCACAGATACGCAGTATTTT.

This chain connects TRBV20-1 to TRBJ2-1, with TRBD1 identical over 12 bases. The CDR3 runs to 15 residues. Losses at the gene ends were 0 bases for V and 12 bases for J; bases not matched to a gene: 9. Germline CDR1 reads DFQATT; CDR2 reads SNEGSKA (reference sequence). This CDR3 reads CSAREIGTGGTGQFF. CDR3 bases: TGCAGTGCTAGAGAAATCGGGACAGGGGGCACTGGGCAGTTCTTC.

Concerning this clonotype: Being one base from a much bigger clone, this may be a read error. The chain couples TRBV20-1 to TRBJ2-1; 8 positions match TRBD2. This CDR3 region has 14 residues. CDR1 is DFQATT and CDR2 is SNEGSKA in the germline V gene (reference sequence). The CDR3 sequence: CSGRWTSKDNEEFF. As DNA, the CDR3 is TGCAGTGGTAGATGGACTAGCAAAGACAATGAGGAGTTCTTC.

This clonotype has only a few counts. V gene TRBV6-2 or TRBV6-3 combines with J gene TRBJ2-1, with TRBD2 identical over 8 bases. In germline, CDR1 is MNHEY, CDR2 SVGEGT. CDR3 length equals 15 residues. J was trimmed by 1 base and V by 2 bases; bases with no gene match: 1. The CDR3 DNA reads as TGTGCCAGCAGTTACGGGACTAGGTCCTACAATGAGCAGTTCTTC. It is translated as CASSYGTRSYNEQFF.

This clonotype occurred a few times. The rearrangement links TRBV12-3 or TRBV12-4 to TRBJ1-2, with 9 bases aligning to TRBD1. The CDR3 loop spans 14 amino acids. With V trimmed by 4 bases and J by 4 bases, 4 bases remained unmatched. In DNA, the CDR3 is TGTGCCAGCAGTTCCACAGGGGGCCCCTATGGCTACACCTTC. Amino acid sequence: CASSSTGGPYGYTF.

V gene TRBV20-1 combines with J gene TRBJ2-1; TRBD2 aligns across 9 bases. The CDR3 covers 14 residues. V gave up 2 bases and J gave up 6 bases; unmatched junction bases: 5. The V gene's germline CDR1 is DFQATT and CDR2 SNEGSKA (reference sequence). CDR3 DNA: TGCAGTGCTAGAACGCTAGCGGGAATCAATGAGCAGTTCTTC. It encodes CSARTLAGINEQFF.

V usage is TRBV7-2 and J usage is TRBJ2-7; TRBD2 might be the D (6 bases). V lost 5 bases and J lost 0, with 14 bases in between. Per germline, CDR1 SGHTA and CDR2 FQGNSA. The CDR3 spans 15 residues. The CDR3 bases are TGTGCCAGCAGCCGGACCCGGGGGAGCTCCTACGAGCAGTACTTC. As protein: CASSRTRGSSYEQYF.

The chain combines TRBV10-3 with TRBJ2-2; D call uncertain. The germline gives CDR1 ENHRY, CDR2 SYGVKD. The CDR3 runs 15 residues. Trimming left V 1 base short and J 0 bases short, with 6 bases between. This CDR3 reads CAISEWSSNTGELFF. CDR3 coding DNA: TGTGCCATCAGTGAGTGGTCCTCGAACACCGGGGAGCTGTTTTTT.

Remarks on this clonotype: Being one base from a much bigger clone, this may be a read error. The chain couples TRBV18 to TRBJ2-7; D not resolved. The CDR3 extends over 15 amino acids. The ends were cut back, 0 bases at V and 2 bases at J, with 11 bases in the middle. Germline lookup yields CDR1 KGHSH and CDR2 LQKENI. CDR3 sequence: CASSPPISLPYEQYF. CDR3 DNA sequence: TGTGCCAGCTCACCACCGATCAGCTTACCCTACGAGCAGTACTTC.

The chain combines TRBV5-1 with TRBJ2-3, with TRBD1 as a possible D gene (6 bases). Looked up from germline, CDR1 is SGHRS and CDR2 is YFSETQ. Trimming removed 1 base from V and 0 bases from J, with 12 bases in between. The CDR3 runs 16 residues. The CDR3 loop reads CASSLPGHPSTDTQYF. CDR3 sequence (DNA): TGCGCCAGCAGCTTGCCGGGACACCCTAGCACAGATACGCAGTATTTT.